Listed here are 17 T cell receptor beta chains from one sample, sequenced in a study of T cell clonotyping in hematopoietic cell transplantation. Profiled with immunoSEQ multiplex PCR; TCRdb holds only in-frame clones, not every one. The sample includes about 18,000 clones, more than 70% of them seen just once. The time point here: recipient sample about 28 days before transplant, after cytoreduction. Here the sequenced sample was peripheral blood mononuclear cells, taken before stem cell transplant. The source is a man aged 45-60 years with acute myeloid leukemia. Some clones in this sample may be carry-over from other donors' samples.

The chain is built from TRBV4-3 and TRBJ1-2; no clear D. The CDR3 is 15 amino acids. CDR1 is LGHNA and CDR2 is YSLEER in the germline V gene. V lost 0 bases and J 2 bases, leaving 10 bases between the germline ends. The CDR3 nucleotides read TGCGCCAGCAGCCAAGATGATTTACAGAACTATGGCTACACCTTC. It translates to CASSQDDLQNYGYTF.

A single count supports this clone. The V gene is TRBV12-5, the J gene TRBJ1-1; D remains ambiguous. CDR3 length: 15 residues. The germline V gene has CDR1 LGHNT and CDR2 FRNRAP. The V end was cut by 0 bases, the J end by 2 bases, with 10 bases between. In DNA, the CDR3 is TGTGCTAGTGGTTTGGTATTAGGGAGAAACACTGAAGCTTTCTTT. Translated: CASGLVLGRNTEAFF.

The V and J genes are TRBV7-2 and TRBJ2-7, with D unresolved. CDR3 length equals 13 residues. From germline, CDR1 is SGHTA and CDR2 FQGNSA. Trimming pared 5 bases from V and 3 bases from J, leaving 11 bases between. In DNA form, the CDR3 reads TGTGCCAGCAGCCTCGGACGGAACTACGAGCAGTACTTC. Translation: CASSLGRNYEQYF. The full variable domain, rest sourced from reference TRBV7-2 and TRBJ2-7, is GAGVSQSPSNKVTEKGKDVELRCDPISGHTALYWYRQSLGQGLEFLIYFQGNSAPDKSGLPSDRFSAERTGGSVSTLTIQRTQQEDSAVYLCASSLGRNYEQYFGPGTRLTVT.

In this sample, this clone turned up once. In DNA form, the CDR3 reads TGTGCCAGCAGCACTTCGACGGTTCCCTACGAGCAGTACTTC. Its translation is CASSTSTVPYEQYF. V gene TRBV27 combines with J gene TRBJ2-7; D gene ambiguous. The CDR3 contains 14 residues. The germline gives CDR1 MNHEY, CDR2 SMNVEV (reference sequence). V dropped 6 bases and J dropped 2 bases, with 14 bases sitting between them.

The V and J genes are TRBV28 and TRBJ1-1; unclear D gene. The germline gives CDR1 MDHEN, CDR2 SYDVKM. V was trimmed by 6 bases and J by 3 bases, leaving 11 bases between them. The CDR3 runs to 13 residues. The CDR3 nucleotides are TGTGCCAGCAGCCGTGGAGCTTACACTGAAGCTTTCTTT. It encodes CASSRGAYTEAFF.

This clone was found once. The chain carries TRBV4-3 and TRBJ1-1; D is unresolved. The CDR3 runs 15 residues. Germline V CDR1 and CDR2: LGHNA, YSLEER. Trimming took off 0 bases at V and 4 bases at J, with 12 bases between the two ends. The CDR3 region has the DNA TGCGCCAGCAGCCAAGATCCAGGAGGTACCACTGAAGCTTTCTTT. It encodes CASSQDPGGTTEAFF.

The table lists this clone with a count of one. CDR3 amino acids: CASSLGGTSGGIDTQYF. The CDR3 coding sequence is TGTGCCAGCAGCTTAGGGGGGACTAGCGGGGGGATAGATACGCAGTATTTT. The genes are TRBV7-8 and TRBJ2-3, with 15 bases matching TRBD2. The CDR3 is 17 amino acids. Germline V gene lookup returns CDR1 SGHVS and CDR2 FQNEAQ. With V trimmed by 1 base and J by 5 bases, 4 bases remained unmatched.

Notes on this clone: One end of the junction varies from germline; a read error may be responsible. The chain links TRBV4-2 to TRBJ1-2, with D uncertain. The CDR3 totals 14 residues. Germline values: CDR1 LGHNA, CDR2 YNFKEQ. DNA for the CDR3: TGTGCCAGCAGCCCCCGGTCGGGGAACTCTGGCTACACCTTC. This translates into CASSPRSGNSGYTF.

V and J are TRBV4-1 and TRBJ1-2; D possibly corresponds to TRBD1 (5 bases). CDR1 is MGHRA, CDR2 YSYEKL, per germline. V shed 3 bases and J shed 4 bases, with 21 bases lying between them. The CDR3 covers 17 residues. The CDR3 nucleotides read TGCGCCAGCAGCCAGGGCCTTCGATCGGGGCCTGGCTATGGCTACACCTTC. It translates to CASSQGLRSGPGYGYTF.

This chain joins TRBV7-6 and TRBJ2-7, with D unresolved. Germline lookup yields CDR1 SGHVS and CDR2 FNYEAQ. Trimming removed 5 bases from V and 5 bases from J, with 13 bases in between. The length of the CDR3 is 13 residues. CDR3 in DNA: TGTGCCAGCAGCATTGTCGTGGGCCACGAGCAGTACTTC. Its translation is CASSIVVGHEQYF.

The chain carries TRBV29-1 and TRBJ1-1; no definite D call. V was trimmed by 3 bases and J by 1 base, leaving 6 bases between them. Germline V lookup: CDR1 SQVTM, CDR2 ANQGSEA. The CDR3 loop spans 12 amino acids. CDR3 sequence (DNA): TGCAGCGTTGACTCAGAGAACACTGAAGCTTTCTTT. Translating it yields CSVDSENTEAFF.

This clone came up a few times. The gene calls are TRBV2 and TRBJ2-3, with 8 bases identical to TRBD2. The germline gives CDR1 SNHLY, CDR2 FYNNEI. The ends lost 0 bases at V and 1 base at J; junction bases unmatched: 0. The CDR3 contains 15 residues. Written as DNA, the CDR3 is TGTGCCAGCAGTGAAGCGGGACTAGGCACAGATACGCAGTATTTT. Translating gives CASSEAGLGTDTQYF. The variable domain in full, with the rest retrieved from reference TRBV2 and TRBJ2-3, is EPEVTQTPSHQVTQMGQEVILRCVPISNHLYFYWYRQILGQKVEFLVSFYNNEISEKSEIFDDQFSVERPDGSNFTLKIRSTKLEDSAMYFCASSEAGLGTDTQYFGPGTRLTVL.

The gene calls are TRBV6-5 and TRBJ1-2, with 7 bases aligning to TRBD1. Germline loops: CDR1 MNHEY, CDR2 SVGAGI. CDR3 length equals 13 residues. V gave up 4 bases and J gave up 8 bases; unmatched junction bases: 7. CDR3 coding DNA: TGTGCCAGCAGTTTACAGGGGAGGTCCGGCTACACCTTC. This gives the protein CASSLQGRSGYTF.

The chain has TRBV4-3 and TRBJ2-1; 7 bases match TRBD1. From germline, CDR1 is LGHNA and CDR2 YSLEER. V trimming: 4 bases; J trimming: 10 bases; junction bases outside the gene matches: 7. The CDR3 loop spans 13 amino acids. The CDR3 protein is CASSPQGGREQFF. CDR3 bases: TGCGCCAGCAGCCCGCAAGGGGGCAGGGAGCAGTTCTTC.

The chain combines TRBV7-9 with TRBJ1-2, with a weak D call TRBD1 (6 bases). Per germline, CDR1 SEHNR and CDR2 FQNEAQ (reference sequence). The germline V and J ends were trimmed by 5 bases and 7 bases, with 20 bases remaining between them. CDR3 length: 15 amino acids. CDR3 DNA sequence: TGTGCCAGCAGCCGGATCGACAGGTTCCGCTCTGGCTACACCTTC. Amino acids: CASSRIDRFRSGYTF.

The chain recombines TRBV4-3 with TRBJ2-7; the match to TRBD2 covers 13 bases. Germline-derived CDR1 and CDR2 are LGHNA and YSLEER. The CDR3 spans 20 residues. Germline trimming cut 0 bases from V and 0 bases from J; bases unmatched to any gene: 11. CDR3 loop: CASSQDTGTSGELSSYEQYF. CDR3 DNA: TGCGCCAGCAGCCAAGATACCGGGACTAGCGGGGAGCTTTCCTCCTACGAGCAGTACTTC.

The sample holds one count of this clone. Here the CDR3 reads CASSLPTSEKLFF. In DNA form, the CDR3 reads TGTGCCAGCAGCCTGCCTACAAGTGAAAAACTGTTTTTT. The V call is TRBV7-8, the J call TRBJ1-4; D unclear. Trimming took off 5 bases at V and 7 bases at J, with 11 bases between the two ends. The CDR3 length is 13 residues. CDR1 and CDR2 (germline): SGHVS, FQNEAQ.